A selection of T cell receptor beta chains follows, all from one sample in a study of cytomegalovirus exposure and HLA in healthy donors. Data came from immunoSEQ multiplex PCR; TCRdb stores just in-frame clones and leaves some out. The sample holds about 79,000 clones. Material for sequencing was PBMCs. These receptors originate from a man aged 25-45 years in good health and CMV-seronegative. CDR3s include the opening cysteine and the closing phenylalanine or tryptophan. Fields, in order: D gene, V gene, J gene, CDR3 protein, CDR3 DNA. D genes are given only for firm matches.

>NA|TRBV7-9|TRBJ2-6
CASIGQRGGGNSGANVLTF
TGTGCCAGCATCGGACAAAGGGGGGGAGGAAATTCTGGGGCCAACGTCCTGACTTTC
>TRBD1|TRBV9|TRBJ2-7
CASSVGGQGAVYEQYF
TGTGCCAGCAGCGTAGGGGGACAGGGGGCGGTTTACGAGCAGTACTTC
>NA|TRBV2|TRBJ1-5
CASSEQTARRNQPQHF
TGTGCCAGCAGTGAACAGACAGCCCGACGCAATCAGCCCCAGCATTTT
>NA|TRBV11-2|TRBJ1-2
CASSSRGANYGYTF
TGTGCCAGCAGCTCCAGGGGAGCTAACTATGGCTACACCTTC
>NA|TRBV6-5|TRBJ1-1
CASRIAGPAKTEAFF
TGTGCCAGCCGGATCGCAGGGCCGGCGAAGACTGAAGCTTTCTTT
>NA|TRBV5-1|TRBJ2-1
CASSPGGGGYNEQFF
TGCGCCAGCAGCCCGGGGGGCGGGGGTTACAATGAGCAGTTCTTC
>TRBD1|TRBV4-2|TRBJ1-1
CASSQEYGTGMNTEAFF
TGTGCCAGCAGCCAAGAGTATGGGACAGGAATGAACACTGAAGCTTTCTTT
>NA|TRBV4-1|TRBJ2-2
CASSQVTSTGELFF
TGCGCCAGCAGCCAGGTTACTAGCACCGGGGAGCTGTTTTTT
>NA|TRBV29-1|TRBJ2-1
CSVAVGTFYNEQFF
TGCAGCGTTGCCGTTGGTACTTTCTACAATGAGCAGTTCTTC
>NA|TRBV5-1|TRBJ2-1
CASRRGGGYEQFF
TGCGCCAGCAGGAGGGGGGGCGGCTATGAGCAGTTCTTC
>NA|TRBV2|TRBJ1-1
CASSDRFNTEAFF
TGTGCCAGCAGTGACAGGTTCAACACTGAAGCTTTCTTT
>NA|TRBV6-1|TRBJ1-5
CASSGAGGRSQPQHF
TGTGCCAGCAGTGGGGCTGGGGGCCGAAGCCAGCCCCAGCATTTT
>TRBD2|TRBV6-4|TRBJ2-1
CASSDGRGGYNEQFF
TGTGCCAGCAGTGACGGTCGGGGGGGCTACAATGAGCAGTTCTTC
>NA|TRBV5-1|TRBJ1-2
CASGSRVNGYTF
TGCGCCAGCGGATCTCGGGTTAATGGCTACACCTTC